A selection of T cell receptor beta chains follows, all from one sample in a study of T cells after yellow fever vaccination. TCRdb reprocessed the 5' RACE reads via MiXCR and lists one record per CDR3 protein. The sample contains hundreds of thousands of distinct CDR3 sequences, over 15% of which appear only once. The sample was PBMCs, taken 15 days after the yellow fever booster vaccination. The receptors originated from a man aged 25-45 years who received the YFV17D yellow fever vaccine. CDR3s include the opening cysteine and the closing phenylalanine or tryptophan.

TRBV5-5,TRBJ2-5,CASSWTGIQETQYF
TRBV5-1,TRBJ2-7,CASSRGTLRMGNYEQYF
TRBV5-1,TRBJ2-2,CASSLVPSGTNTGELFF
TRBV18,TRBJ2-1,CASSIDDEGKQFF
TRBV7-2,TRBJ2-5,CASSLNGSPETQYF
TRBV19,TRBJ1-4,CASSMRGADNEKLFF
TRBV10-3,TRBJ2-1,CAIMVDEGWNEQFF
TRBV9,TRBJ2-7,CASSPGTDEAYEQYF
TRBV6-5,TRBJ2-1,CASSYSIIITGRNNEQFF
TRBV20-1,TRBJ1-1,CSGFRPGINTEAFF
TRBV5-6,TRBJ2-7,CASSLGRAEQYF
TRBV4-3,TRBJ1-4,CASSQAGGLGREKLFF
TRBV4-3,TRBJ2-2,CASSGPLGRAGELFF
TRBV18,TRBJ2-1,CASSPGFDEQFF
TRBV29-1,TRBJ2-5,CSVPGTGALETQYF
TRBV15,TRBJ2-1,CATSRVSGGQFF
TRBV28,TRBJ2-7,CASGDWVNF
TRBV5-6,TRBJ2-7,CASSLSGFGKYYEQYF
TRBV7-3,TRBJ2-5,CASSDTGAGGETQYF
TRBV7-2,TRBJ1-5,CASSRLNQPQHF